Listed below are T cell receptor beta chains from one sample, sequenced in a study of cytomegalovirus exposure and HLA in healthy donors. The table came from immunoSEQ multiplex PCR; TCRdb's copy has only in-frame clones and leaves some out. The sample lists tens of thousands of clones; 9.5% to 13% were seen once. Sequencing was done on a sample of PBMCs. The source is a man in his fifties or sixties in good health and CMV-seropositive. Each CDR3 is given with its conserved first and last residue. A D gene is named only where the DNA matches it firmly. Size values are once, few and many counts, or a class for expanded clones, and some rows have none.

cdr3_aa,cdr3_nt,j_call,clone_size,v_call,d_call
CASSLGPAKQETQYF,TGCGCCAGCAGCTTGGGGCCTGCCAAGCAAGAGACCCAGTACTTC,TRBJ2-5,few,TRBV5-1,NA
CASGRDETYNEQFF,TGTGCCAGCGGGAGGGATGAAACCTACAATGAGCAGTTCTTC,TRBJ2-1,NA,TRBV6-1,TRBD2
CASRRTANSNQPQHF,TGTGCCAGTAGACGGACAGCCAATAGCAATCAGCCCCAGCATTTT,TRBJ1-5,NA,TRBV19,NA
CASSPQDRINYGYTF,TGTGCCAGCTCACCACAGGACAGGATTAACTATGGCTACACCTTC,TRBJ1-2,few,TRBV18,TRBD1
CASSPPGGAAPNEQFF,TGTGCCAGCAGCCCCCCCGGAGGCGCCGCCCCAAATGAGCAGTTCTTC,TRBJ2-1,NA,TRBV7-9,NA
CASTLTGGAALNEQFF,TGTGCCAGCACCTTGACGGGGGGGGCCGCTTTAAATGAGCAGTTCTTC,TRBJ2-1,few,TRBV5-4,TRBD2
CARSAEADTEAFF,TGCGCCAGAAGCGCGGAGGCAGACACTGAAGCTTTCTTT,TRBJ1-1,NA,TRBV5-1,NA
CAWSEGLYSGNTIYF,TGTGCCTGGAGTGAGGGGCTCTACTCTGGAAACACCATATATTTT,TRBJ1-3,NA,TRBV30,NA
CASSIRGLGTEAFF,TGTGCCAGTAGCATCAGGGGCCTGGGGACTGAAGCTTTCTTT,TRBJ1-1,few,TRBV19,NA
CASSRSPTETQYF,TGTGCCAGCAGCCGGAGCCCTACAGAGACCCAGTACTTC,TRBJ2-5,NA,TRBV7-3,NA
CASSISGKNVVLTF,TGTGCCAGTAGTATCTCAGGGAAGAATGTCGTCCTGACTTTC,TRBJ2-6,NA,TRBV19,NA